The 6 T cell receptor beta chains reported below all come from one sample, sequenced in a study of shared clonotypes between healthy human individuals. Naive CD8 cells were CD45RO-negative, positively selected for CCR7, excluding terminally differentiated effector memory CD45RA+ cells. Profiling relied on immunoSEQ multiplex PCR, and the TCRdb table lists in-frame clones only, not all of them. The data show under 850,000 clones, over 90% seen once. What was sequenced was naive CD8+ T cells sorted from blood. The receptors originated from a man between 25 and 39 years old in good health.

The chain has TRBV5-4 and TRBJ1-1; D remains ambiguous. CDR3 size: 11 residues. V was clipped by 3 bases and J by 7 bases, with 7 bases between them. From germline, CDR1 is SGHNT and CDR2 YYREEE (reference sequence). In DNA, the CDR3 is TGTGCCAGCAGCTCTGGAGGTGAAGCTTTCTTT. This translates into CASSSGGEAFF.

This clone was seen only a few times. The chain recombines TRBV7-6 with TRBJ2-7; D is perhaps TRBD1 (6 bases). V shed 5 bases and J shed 1 base, with 12 bases lying between them. The CDR3 length is 14 residues. The V gene's germline CDR1 is SGHVS and CDR2 FNYEAQ. CDR3 amino acids: CASSTDRLSYEQYF. CDR3 DNA: TGTGCCAGCAGCACTGACAGGCTTTCCTACGAGCAGTACTTC.

The gene calls are TRBV7-9 and TRBJ2-3; possible D gene TRBD2, 6 bases. This CDR3 spans 16 amino acids. CDR1 and CDR2 from the germline V gene are SEHNR and FQNEAQ (reference sequence). Trimming cost V 3 bases and J 0 bases, with 13 bases left between them. CDR3 DNA: TGTGCCAGCAGCTTCGTTGGGGGACTTAGCACAGATACGCAGTATTTT. This gives the protein CASSFVGGLSTDTQYF.

The chain uses TRBV27 and TRBJ2-7; D is ambiguous. V was trimmed by 6 bases and J by 7 bases, leaving 13 bases between them. CDR3 length equals 12 residues. CDR1 is MNHEY and CDR2 is SMNVEV in the germline V gene (reference sequence). DNA of the CDR3: TGTGCCAGCAGGCGTAACCCGGTTGAGCAGTACTTC. Encoded protein: CASRRNPVEQYF.

The chain has TRBV2 and TRBJ2-1; TRBD2 matches 14 bases. The V and J ends lost 7 bases and 12 bases, in that order; junction bases with no gene match: 2. This CDR3 is built from 12 residues. CDR1 is SNHLY and CDR2 is FYNNEI in the germline V gene. This chain's CDR3 is CASTGLAGAQFF. CDR3 in DNA: TGTGCCAGCACGGGACTAGCGGGAGCGCAGTTCTTC.

J is TRBJ2-7 and V is TRBV7-2, with D perhaps matching TRBD1 or TRBD2 (5 bases each). V lost 1 base and J lost 2, with 6 bases in between. Germline CDR1 is SGHTA and CDR2 is FQGNSA. The CDR3 runs 13 residues. As DNA, the CDR3 is TGTGCCAGCAGCTTAGTGGGGGCCTACGAGCAGTACTTC. Amino acid sequence: CASSLVGAYEQYF.